The rows below give T cell receptor beta chains drawn from one sample of a study of blood T cell repertoires in COVID-19. Produced via immunoSEQ multiplex PCR; TCRdb's table is partial and in-frame only. The data hold 200,000 to 250,000 clones, with approximately 82% observed a single time. Sequenced input: peripheral blood. The receptor source for this set is a woman aged 40 to 49 with acute or convalescent COVID-19. The conserved cysteine and the conserved F or W are not part of the CDR3 here. D genes are given only for firm matches.

d_gene | v_gene | CDR3aa
TRBD1 | TRBV19 | ASSMVGRQGGDGYT
- | TRBV10-2 | ASRPPGQLFDEQF
TRBD1 | TRBV11-2 | ASSRWGQAKDEQY
- | TRBV12-5 | ASGLMGQGSPWQY
- | TRBV29-1 | SGQGSGTGELF
TRBD2 | TRBV10-2 | ASTTSGIAGGPMDEQF
TRBD2 | TRBV19 | ASMKSPSGSYEQY
- | TRBV9 | ASSVTSSGVDTQY
TRBD2 | TRBV14 | ASSQAWRGSTDTQY
- | TRBV14 | VSSPGSGYT
TRBD2 | TRBV7-2 | ASRVAGGNTGELF
TRBD1 | TRBV2 | ASSEFYGRGQNEKLF
- | TRBV9 | ASSPHHLEQY
TRBD2 | TRBV27 | ASSPSSREIRNGELF
TRBD1 | TRBV7-8 | ASSPWDRGLDEQF
TRBD1 | TRBV2 | ASSARGQGIYQPQH
TRBD2 | TRBV18 | ASSEGLAGGPYEQY
- | TRBV10-2 | ASIGHDGDTEAF
- | TRBV2 | ASSDRGWSNTEAF
TRBD1 | TRBV2 | ASSGFRGQGPGPEAF
- | TRBV2 | ASSDLQRRMNTEAF
- | TRBV29-1 | SDLSTVNYGYT
TRBD2 | TRBV6-2/TRBV6-3 | ASSYRSDLAGGNTGELF
- | TRBV6-2/TRBV6-3 | ASSSGTLYYGYT
TRBD2 | TRBV4-3 | ASSQDLLAGGVNEQF
- | TRBV5-1 | ASSSLTGNYGYT
- | TRBV11-2 | ASSFGHSYEQY
- | TRBV2 | ASSEVEVVFDTQY
- | TRBV11-2 | ASSPLGSRYYEQY
- | TRBV27 | ASSPTVLGNSPLH
TRBD1 | TRBV5-1 | ASSFTTGEGYGYT
- | TRBV6-1 | ASSDEAFMNTEAF
TRBD2 | TRBV5-1 | ASSPGLREQWGYEQY
TRBD1 | TRBV15 | ATSNTGTGFQETQY
TRBD1 | TRBV9 | ASSAGQFMDTQY
TRBD1 | TRBV24-1 | ATSDSGQGRSRAGYT
TRBD1 | TRBV5-4 | ASSSLTGGGDQPQH
- | TRBV10-3 | AISESVGGGQNTQY
TRBD1 | TRBV18 | ASSPDRGAGNTIY
TRBD2 | TRBV10-1 | ASSHHAVAGVSTQY
TRBD1 | TRBV19 | ASRPYGGGEGGYGYT
- | TRBV12-3/TRBV12-4 | ATSEGIRSPLH
- | TRBV6-5 | ASSYSADNEQF
- | TRBV6-5 | ASNRKGFGYT
- | TRBV10-3 | AISESAGEKLF
- | TRBV6-5 | ASKVASSTGELF
- | TRBV27 | ASRDSLNRNTEAF
TRBD2 | TRBV7-9 | ASSLPSSGRRETQY
- | TRBV3-1/TRBV3-2 | ASSPSSGSHEQY
TRBD2 | TRBV5-4 | ASSVRGLAVPHTGELF
TRBD2 | TRBV5-1 | ASSRAGANTGELF
- | TRBV6-4 | ASKGENTEAF
TRBD2 | TRBV19 | ASTTSGGSWTQY
TRBD1 | TRBV10-2 | ASEKTGGKNEQY
TRBD2 | TRBV27 | ASSLSAGGLHEQY
- | TRBV7-8 | ASSLVQGRTEAF
TRBD1 | TRBV29-1 | SVSQGATEAF
- | TRBV6-4 | ASRGGNSEAF
- | TRBV12-3/TRBV12-4 | ASSFGTPYGYT